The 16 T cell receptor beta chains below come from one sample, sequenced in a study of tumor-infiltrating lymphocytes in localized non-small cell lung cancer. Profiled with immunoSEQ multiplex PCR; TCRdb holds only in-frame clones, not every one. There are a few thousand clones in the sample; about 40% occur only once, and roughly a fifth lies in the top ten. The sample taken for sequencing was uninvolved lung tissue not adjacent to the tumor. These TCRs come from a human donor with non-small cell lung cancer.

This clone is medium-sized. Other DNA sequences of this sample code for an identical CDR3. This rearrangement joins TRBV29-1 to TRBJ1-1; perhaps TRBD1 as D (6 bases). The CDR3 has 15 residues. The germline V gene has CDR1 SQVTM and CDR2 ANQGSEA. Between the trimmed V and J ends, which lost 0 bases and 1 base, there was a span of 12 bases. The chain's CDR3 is CSVEDAGAGNTEAFF. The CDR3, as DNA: TGCAGCGTTGAAGATGCAGGGGCCGGGAACACTGAAGCTTTCTTT.

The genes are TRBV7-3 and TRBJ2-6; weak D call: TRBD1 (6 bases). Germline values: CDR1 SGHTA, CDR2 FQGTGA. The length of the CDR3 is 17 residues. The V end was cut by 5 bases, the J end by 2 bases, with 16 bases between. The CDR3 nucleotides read TGTGCCAGCAGCGCCCACAACAGGGCCCCTGGGGCCAACGTCCTGACTTTC. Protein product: CASSAHNRAPGANVLTF.

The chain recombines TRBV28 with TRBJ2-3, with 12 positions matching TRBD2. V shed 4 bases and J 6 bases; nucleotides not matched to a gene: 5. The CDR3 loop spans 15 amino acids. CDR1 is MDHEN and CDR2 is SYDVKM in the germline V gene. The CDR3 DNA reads TGTGCCAGCAGTTCCCCTAGCGGGAGGGGGGATACGCAGTATTTT. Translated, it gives CASSSPSGRGDTQYF.

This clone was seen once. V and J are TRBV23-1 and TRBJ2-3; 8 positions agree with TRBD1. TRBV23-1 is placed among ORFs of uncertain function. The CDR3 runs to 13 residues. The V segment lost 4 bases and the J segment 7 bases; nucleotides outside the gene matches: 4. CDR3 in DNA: TGCGCCAGCAGTCGCAGGGGGCGATATACGCAGTATTTT. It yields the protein CASSRRGRYTQYF.

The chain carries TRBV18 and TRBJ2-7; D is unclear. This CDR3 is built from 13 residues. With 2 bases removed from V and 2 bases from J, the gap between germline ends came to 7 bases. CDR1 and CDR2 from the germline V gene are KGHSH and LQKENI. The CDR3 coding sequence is TGTGCCAGCTCACCAGGCAGGACCTACGAGCAGTACTTC. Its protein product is CASSPGRTYEQYF. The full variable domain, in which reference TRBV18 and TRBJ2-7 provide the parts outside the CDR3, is NAGVMQNPRHLVRRRGQEARLRCSPMKGHSHVYWYRQLPEEGLKFMVYLQKENIIDESGMPKERFSAEFPKEGPSILRIQQVVRGDSAAYFCASSPGRTYEQYFGPGTRLTVT.

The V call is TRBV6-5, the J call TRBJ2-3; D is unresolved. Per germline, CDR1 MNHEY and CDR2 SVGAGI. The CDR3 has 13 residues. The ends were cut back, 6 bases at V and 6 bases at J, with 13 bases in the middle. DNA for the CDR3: TGTGCCAGCAGGAACCCTTCAGGCGATACGCAGTATTTT. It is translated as CASRNPSGDTQYF.

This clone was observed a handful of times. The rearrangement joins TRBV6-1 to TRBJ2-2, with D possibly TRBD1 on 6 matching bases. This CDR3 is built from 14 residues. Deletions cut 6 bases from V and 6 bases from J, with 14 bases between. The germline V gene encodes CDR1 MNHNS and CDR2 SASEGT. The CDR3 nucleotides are TGTGCCAGCAGGGAACAACAGGGTGCCGGGGAGCTGTTTTTT. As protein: CASREQQGAGELFF.

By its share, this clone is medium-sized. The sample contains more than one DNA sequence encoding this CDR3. The CDR3 reads CASSSDRGTEAFF. Here the CDR3 DNA reads TGTGCCAGTAGCAGCGACAGGGGCACTGAAGCTTTCTTT. The chain joins TRBV19 to TRBJ1-1, with 8 bases lining up with TRBD1. Trimming took 6 bases from V and 4 from J; bases not matched to a gene: 4. Germline-derived CDR1 and CDR2 are LNHDA and SQIVND (reference sequence). The CDR3 loop spans 13 amino acids.

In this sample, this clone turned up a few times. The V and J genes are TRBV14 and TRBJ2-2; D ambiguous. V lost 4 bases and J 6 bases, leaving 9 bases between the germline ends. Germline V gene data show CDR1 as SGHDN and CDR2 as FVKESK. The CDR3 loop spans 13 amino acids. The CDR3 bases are TGTGCCAGCAGCCCTCGATGGGCCGGGGAGCTGTTTTTT. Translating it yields CASSPRWAGELFF.

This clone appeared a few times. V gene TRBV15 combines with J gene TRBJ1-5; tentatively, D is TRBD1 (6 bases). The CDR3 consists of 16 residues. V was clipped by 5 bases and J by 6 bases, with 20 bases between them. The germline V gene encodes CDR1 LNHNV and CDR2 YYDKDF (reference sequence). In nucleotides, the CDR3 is TGTGCCACCAGCGATGGGGCAGGGGATAGGTTTCAGCCCCAGCATTTT. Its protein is CATSDGAGDRFQPQHF. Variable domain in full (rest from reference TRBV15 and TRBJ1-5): DAMVIQNPRYQVTQFGKPVTLSCSQTLNHNVMYWYQQKSSQAPKLLFHYYDKDFNNEADTPDNFQSRRPNTSFCFLDIRSPGLGDTAMYLCATSDGAGDRFQPQHFGDGTRLSIL.

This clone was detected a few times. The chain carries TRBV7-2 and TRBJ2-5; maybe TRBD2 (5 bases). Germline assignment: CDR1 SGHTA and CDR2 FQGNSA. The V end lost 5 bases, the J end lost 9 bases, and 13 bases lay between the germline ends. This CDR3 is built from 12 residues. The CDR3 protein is CASSRLGVAQYF. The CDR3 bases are TGTGCCAGCAGCAGGCTCGGGGTGGCCCAGTACTTC.

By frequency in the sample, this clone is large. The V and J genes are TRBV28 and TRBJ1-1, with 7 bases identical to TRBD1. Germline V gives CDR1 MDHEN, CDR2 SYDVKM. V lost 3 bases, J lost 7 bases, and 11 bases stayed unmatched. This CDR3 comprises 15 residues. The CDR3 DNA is TGTGCCAGCAGTTTGGCCCTGACAGGGAGGGGTGAAGCTTTCTTT. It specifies CASSLALTGRGEAFF.

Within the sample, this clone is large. CDR3: CASSDWGGGYGELFF. CDR3 nucleotide sequence: TGTGCCAGCAGTGATTGGGGGGGCGGTTACGGGGAGCTGTTTTTT. The rearrangement uses TRBV2 and TRBJ2-2, with D possibly TRBD2 on 7 matching bases. The germline V and J ends were trimmed by 3 bases and 7 bases, with 15 bases remaining between them. The CDR3 has 15 amino acids. Germline lookup yields CDR1 SNHLY and CDR2 FYNNEI.

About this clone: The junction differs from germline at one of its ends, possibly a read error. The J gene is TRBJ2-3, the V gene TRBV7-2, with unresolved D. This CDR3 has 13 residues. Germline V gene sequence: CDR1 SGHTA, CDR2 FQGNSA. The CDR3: CASSRTYTDTQYF. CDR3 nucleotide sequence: TGCGCCAGCAGCCGGACCTATACAGATACGCAGTATTTT.

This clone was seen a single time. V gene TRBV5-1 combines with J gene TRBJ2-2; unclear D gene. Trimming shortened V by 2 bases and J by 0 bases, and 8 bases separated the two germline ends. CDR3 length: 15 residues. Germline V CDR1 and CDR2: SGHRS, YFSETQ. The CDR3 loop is CASSFSDPNTGELFF. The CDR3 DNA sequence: TGCGCCAGCAGCTTCTCAGACCCGAACACCGGGGAGCTGTTTTTT. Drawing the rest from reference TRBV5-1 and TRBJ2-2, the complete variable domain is KAGVTQTPRYLIKTRGQQVTLSCSPISGHRSVSWYQQTPGQGLQFLFEYFSETQRNKGNFPGRFSGRQFSNSRSEMNVSTLELGDSALYLCASSFSDPNTGELFFGEGSRLTVL.

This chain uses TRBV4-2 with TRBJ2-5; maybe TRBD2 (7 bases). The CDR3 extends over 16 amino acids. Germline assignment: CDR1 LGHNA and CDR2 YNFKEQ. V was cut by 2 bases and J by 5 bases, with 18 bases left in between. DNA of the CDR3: TGTGCCAGCAGCCAACCGGAGAGGGGGGGATCTGAGACCCAGTACTTC. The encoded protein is CASSQPERGGSETQYF.